This T cell receptor (beta chain) is drawn from a study of cytomegalovirus exposure and HLA in healthy donors. Germline lookup yields CDR1 LNHDA and CDR2 SQIVND (reference sequence). The V end lost 2 bases, the J end lost 0 bases, and 4 bases lay between the germline ends. The CDR3 has 14 residues. The study's findings and limits: In an earlier analysis, productive rearrangement rates for most beta V segments clustered near 87% or 30%.

As concerns this clone: The antigen remains unidentified.

In the PCR, 60 Vbeta and 13 Jbeta primers were used. The data were produced by immunoSEQ multiplex PCR, yet TCRdb's version contains in-frame clones alone and is incomplete. The repertoire holds hundreds of thousands of clones, with around 88% as singletons. The sequence derives from a woman between 18 and 29 years old in good health and CMV-seronegative. J is TRBJ2-2 and V is TRBV19; no reliable D call. The sample taken for sequencing was PBMCs. The DNA of the CDR3 is TGTGCCAGTAGTATACCAGCGAACACCGGGGAGCTGTTTTTT. This translates into CASSIPANTGELFF. Complete variable domain (other parts from reference TRBV19 and TRBJ2-2): DGGITQSPKYLFRKEGQNVTLSCEQNLNHDAMYWYRQDPGQGLRLIYYSQIVNDFQKGDIAEGYSVSREKKESFPLTVTSAQKNPTAFYLCASSIPANTGELFFGEGSRLTVL.